These T cell receptor beta chains were read from a single sample in a study of cytomegalovirus exposure and HLA in healthy donors. Method: immunoSEQ multiplex PCR; TCRdb's copy keeps in-frame clones and lacks some. The table includes about 56,000 clones, 85% to 95% detected once. Sequencing input: PBMCs. The receptors come from a man between 18 and 29 years old in good health and CMV-seronegative. The CDR3 runs from the conserved cysteine through the conserved F or W. A D gene is named only where the DNA matches it firmly. Clone size is stated in some rows and not others, as once, few, many or a class when expanded.

D | size | J | V | DNA | CDR3
TRBD1 | NA | TRBJ2-7 | TRBV28 | TGTGCCAGCAGCCTACCGGGACAGGGGTACGAGCAGTACTTC | CASSLPGQGYEQYF
NA | NA | TRBJ1-1 | TRBV4-1 | TGCGCCAGCAGCCCACGACAGGCGTTGAACACTGAAGCTTTCTTT | CASSPRQALNTEAFF
TRBD1 | NA | TRBJ1-3 | TRBV18 | TGTGCCAGCTCACCGGGACAGGACCTCTCTGGAAACACCATATATTTT | CASSPGQDLSGNTIYF
TRBD1 | NA | TRBJ2-7 | TRBV9 | TGTGCCAGCAGCGTAGGGGACAGGGTCTACGAGCAGTACTTC | CASSVGDRVYEQYF
NA | NA | TRBJ2-1 | TRBV7-2 | TGTGCCAGCAGCAGTCTGTACAGGGCACGCGATGAGCAGTTCTTC | CASSSLYRARDEQFF
NA | NA | TRBJ2-2 | TRBV10-3 | TGTGCCACAGCCTGGGCTCCACCTGGGCAGAACACCGGGGAGCTGTTTTTT | CATAWAPPGQNTGELFF
TRBD1 | NA | TRBJ2-7 | TRBV5-1 | TGCGCCAGCAGCGTGACAGGGGGCCAGTACGAGCAGTACTTC | CASSVTGGQYEQYF
NA | many | TRBJ2-7 | TRBV6-5 | TGTGCCAGCAGCACGATGGGATTGGGAGGACGCGAGCAGTACTTC | CASSTMGLGGREQYF
TRBD2 | NA | TRBJ2-6 | TRBV19 | TGTGCCAGTAGTATATGGCCGAGGAACGCGGGAGGGAGCTCTGGGGCCAACGTCCTGACTTTC | CASSIWPRNAGGSSGANVLTF
NA | NA | TRBJ2-7 | TRBV6-1 | TGTGCCAGCACCCCTGGGGCAGGGTACTACGAGCAGTACTTC | CASTPGAGYYEQYF
TRBD2 | NA | TRBJ2-1 | TRBV28 | TGTGCCAGCAGTTTAATAACTAGCGGATCCTACAATGAGCAGTTCTTC | CASSLITSGSYNEQFF
NA | NA | TRBJ2-1 | TRBV11-3 | TGTGCCAGCAGCTTAGAGGGAGTTTGGAGCAATGAGCAGTTCTTC | CASSLEGVWSNEQFF
NA | NA | TRBJ2-5 | TRBV7-2 | TGTGCCAGCAGCTTAAGATCAGGGCAGGAGCAGTACTTC | CASSLRSGQEQYF
TRBD1 | NA | TRBJ2-2 | TRBV11-2 | TGTGCCAGCAGCTTTGATATGCGGACAGGGTTTACCGGGGAGCTGTTTTTT | CASSFDMRTGFTGELFF
TRBD2 | NA | TRBJ2-3 | TRBV9 | TGTGCCAGCAGCGTTAGCGGGAGGGTTGCAGATACGCAGTATTTT | CASSVSGRVADTQYF